The next 27 T cell receptor beta chains were all read from a single sample in a study of T cells in Graves' hyperthyroidism and ophthalmopathy. Template material for amplifying TCR beta CDR3 regions consisted of RNA transcripts. TCR CDR3 underwent first-round RT-PCR with the HTBI primer set. TCRdb used MiXCR to reprocess the multiplex PCR reads, holding one entry per CDR3 protein. The sample records approximately 870,000 distinct CDR3 sequences, 35% to 45% being singletons. Sequencing was done on a sample of blood. The receptors derive from a man aged 18 to 29 with Graves' hyperthyroidism.

This clonotype was detected many times. The chain has TRBV7-9 and TRBJ2-7; 7 bases agree with TRBD1. With 4 bases clipped from V and 5 bases from J, the junction kept 5 bases outside the gene matches. The CDR3 runs 13 residues. CDR1 is SEHNR, CDR2 FQNEAQ, per germline (reference sequence). The CDR3 spells CASSWGQLDEQYF. As DNA, the CDR3 is TGTGCCAGCAGCTGGGGACAGCTCGACGAGCAGTACTTC.

This clonotype was recorded at least ten times. The chain employs TRBV29-1 and TRBJ1-3, with D perhaps matching TRBD1 (5 bases). Germline lookup yields CDR1 SQVTM and CDR2 ANQGSEA. The CDR3 runs to 13 residues. V lost 3 bases and J 3 bases, leaving 9 bases between the germline ends. The CDR3 is CSVDGQGGNTIYF. The CDR3 DNA sequence: TGCAGCGTTGATGGGCAGGGTGGAAACACCATATATTTT.

Ten or more counts support this clonotype. V usage is TRBV19 and J usage is TRBJ2-5; 8 positions agree with TRBD2. Trimming took 9 bases from V and 5 from J; bases not matched to a gene: 8. Germline CDR1 reads LNHDA; CDR2 reads SQIVND (reference sequence). The CDR3 is made up of 13 amino acids. CDR3 in DNA: TGTGCCAGCGGACTAGCCCGGGGGGAGACCCAGTACTTC. Translation gives CASGLARGETQYF.

CDR3 nucleotide sequence: TGTGCCAGCAGCTCGGAGACAGGGATGAACACTGAAGCTTTCTTT. It is translated as CASSSETGMNTEAFF. The rearrangement links TRBV12-3 or TRBV12-4 to TRBJ1-1; 7 positions match TRBD1. V gave up 6 bases and J gave up 0 bases; unmatched junction bases: 7. CDR3 length: 15 amino acids.

The sample holds many counts of this clonotype. This chain links TRBV20-1 with TRBJ1-5; no definite D call. Deletions cut 4 bases from V and 5 bases from J, with 18 bases between. The CDR3 has 15 amino acids. CDR1 DFQATT and CDR2 SNEGSKA come from the germline V gene (reference sequence). The CDR3 spells CSAIREPMEDQPQHF. The CDR3 DNA reads TGCAGTGCTATAAGAGAGCCAATGGAGGATCAGCCCCAGCATTTT.

The gene calls are TRBV12-3 or TRBV12-4 and TRBJ1-1; D perhaps matches TRBD1 (5 bases). This CDR3 has 13 residues. Deletions cut 6 bases from V and 2 bases from J, with 10 bases between. Written as DNA, the CDR3 is TGTGCCAGCAGACTGACAGCTAACACTGAAGCTTTCTTT. Protein sequence: CASRLTANTEAFF.

There are many counts of this clonotype. CDR3: CSARGLATYEQYF. DNA of the CDR3: TGCAGTGCTAGAGGACTAGCGACCTACGAGCAGTACTTC. This chain links TRBV20-1 with TRBJ2-7; TRBD2 matches at 8 bases. The V gene's germline CDR1 is DFQATT and CDR2 SNEGSKA (reference sequence). This CDR3 contains 13 residues. The V segment lost 1 base and the J segment 2 bases; nucleotides outside the gene matches: 1.

J is TRBJ2-7 and V is TRBV20-1; D tentatively reads TRBD1 or TRBD2 (6 bases each). CDR3 size: 14 residues. V dropped 3 bases and J dropped 3 bases, with 15 bases sitting between them. Germline V gene sequence: CDR1 DFQATT, CDR2 SNEGSKA (reference sequence). The CDR3 here is CSARDGGDNYEQYF. The DNA of the CDR3 is TGCAGTGCTAGGGACGGGGGCGACAACTACGAGCAGTACTTC.

This clonotype was counted between two and nine times. Written as DNA, the CDR3 is TGTGCCAGCAGCGTCGGAATCTCCTACGAGCAGTACTTC. Translation: CASSVGISYEQYF. The chain is built from TRBV9 and TRBJ2-7; D is unclear. Trimming shortened V by 2 bases and J by 0 bases, and 6 bases separated the two germline ends. This CDR3 contains 13 residues. Per the germline V gene, CDR1 is SGDLS and CDR2 is YYNGEE. Full variable domain (rest looked up from reference TRBV9 and TRBJ2-7): DSGVTQTPKHLITATGQRVTLRCSPRSGDLSVYWYQQSLDQGLQFLIQYYNGEERAKGNILERFSAQQFPDLHSELNLSSLELGDSALYFCASSVGISYEQYFGPGTRLTVT.

The chain joins TRBV5-1 to TRBJ2-7, with D perhaps TRBD1 (5 bases). Trimming removed 4 bases at V and 5 bases at J, with 13 bases between. This CDR3 has 13 residues. From germline, CDR1 is SGHRS and CDR2 YFSETQ. The CDR3 DNA follows: TGCGCCAGCAGCCTCCAGGGTAGAAACGAGCAGTACTTC. Translation gives CASSLQGRNEQYF.

This clonotype was detected many times. The gene calls are TRBV10-3 and TRBJ1-2; 9 bases agree with TRBD1. V shed 6 bases and J 2 bases; nucleotides not matched to a gene: 7. The CDR3 has 15 residues. CDR1 is ENHRY and CDR2 is SYGVKD in the germline V gene. The CDR3 here is CAIRNDRGTNYGYTF. The CDR3 coding sequence is TGTGCCATCAGGAATGACAGGGGGACCAACTATGGCTACACCTTC.

This clonotype has a handful of counts. The chain combines TRBV20-1 with TRBJ1-1; 9 bases are shared with TRBD1. The CDR3 totals 13 residues. CDR1 and CDR2 from the germline V gene are DFQATT and SNEGSKA (reference sequence). The V gene end was trimmed by 3 bases and the J gene end by 10 bases; junction bases not matched to a gene: 9. The CDR3 sequence: CSASGQGIRGAFF. For the CDR3, the DNA is TGCAGTGCTAGCGGACAGGGGATAAGGGGAGCTTTCTTT.

The chain has TRBV7-2 and TRBJ2-5, with 14 bases matching TRBD2. The V and J ends lost 7 bases and 7 bases, in that order; junction bases with no gene match: 11. CDR1 SGHTA and CDR2 FQGNSA come from the germline V gene. This CDR3 spans 16 amino acids. The CDR3 region is CASTPGLAGAQGTQYF. The CDR3 region has the DNA TGTGCCAGCACCCCGGGACTAGCGGGGGCCCAGGGGACCCAGTACTTC.

V usage is TRBV2 and J usage is TRBJ1-2; 8 bases are a match to TRBD1. The CDR3 is made up of 15 amino acids. Germline trimming cut 7 bases from V and 8 bases from J; bases unmatched to any gene: 15. Looked up from germline, CDR1 is SNHLY and CDR2 is FYNNEI. CDR3 sequence: CASIPGTGRAGGYTF. Written as DNA, the CDR3 is TGTGCCAGCATCCCAGGGACAGGCCGCGCAGGGGGCTACACCTTC.

This clonotype has a handful of counts. This chain links TRBV12-3 or TRBV12-4 with TRBJ1-5; possibly TRBD1 for D (5 bases). Trimming took off 5 bases at V and 3 bases at J, with 11 bases between the two ends. The CDR3 totals 14 residues. The CDR3 is CASSPGPDNQPQHF. The CDR3 DNA reads as TGTGCCAGCAGTCCGGGGCCGGACAATCAGCCCCAGCATTTT.

The V call is TRBV6-2 or TRBV6-3, the J call TRBJ1-5; the match to TRBD1 covers 8 bases. Germline V gene data show CDR1 as MNHEY and CDR2 as SVGEGT. There are 15 residues in the CDR3. V lost 3 bases and J lost 5; bases outside the gene matches: 6. The CDR3 nucleotides read TGTGCCAGCAGTTATTGGACAGGGCTGGATCAGCCCCAGCATTTT. Protein sequence: CASSYWTGLDQPQHF.

This clonotype was observed a handful of times. V is TRBV2 and J is TRBJ2-3; D might be TRBD1 (5 bases). The germline gives CDR1 SNHLY, CDR2 FYNNEI. CDR3 length: 13 residues. Trimming took off 6 bases at V and 0 bases at J, with 7 bases between the two ends. The CDR3 spells CASRAGSTDTQYF. In nucleotides, the CDR3 is TGTGCCAGCAGGGCAGGGAGCACAGATACGCAGTATTTT.

The genes are TRBV15 and TRBJ2-5; 8 bases match TRBD1. V shed 0 bases and J 5 bases; nucleotides not matched to a gene: 8. Germline lookup yields CDR1 LNHNV and CDR2 YYDKDF (reference sequence). This CDR3 is built from 16 residues. The CDR3 DNA sequence: TGTGCCACCAGCAGAGATCTTGACAGGGGAAGGGAGACCCAGTACTTC. The encoded protein is CATSRDLDRGRETQYF.

This clonotype appeared many times. The rearrangement links TRBV7-8 to TRBJ1-1; tentative D call: TRBD1 (5 bases). V was cut by 1 base and J by 7 bases, with 10 bases left in between. Germline V lookup: CDR1 SGHVS, CDR2 FQNEAQ. The CDR3 is made up of 13 amino acids. CDR3 coding DNA: TGTGCCAGCAGCTTAGAGGGGACCCTTGAAGCTTTCTTT. Residues: CASSLEGTLEAFF.

This clonotype was recorded a few times. V gene TRBV12-3 or TRBV12-4 combines with J gene TRBJ2-7; the D gene is possibly TRBD2 (6 bases). V lost 6 bases, J lost 3 bases, and 15 bases lay in between. The CDR3 extends over 14 amino acids. The CDR3 reads CASSPGGADYEQYF. In DNA, the CDR3 is TGTGCCAGCAGCCCCGGGGGTGCTGACTACGAGCAGTACTTC.

This clonotype has a count of ten or more. V is TRBV6-5 and J is TRBJ1-2; no reliable D call. The CDR3 covers 11 residues. Germline V gene sequence: CDR1 MNHEY, CDR2 SVGAGI. V gave up 5 bases and J gave up 7 bases, with 8 bases separating them. CDR3 in amino acids: CASSERTGYTF. The CDR3 DNA follows: TGTGCCAGCAGTGAACGGACTGGCTACACCTTC.

This clonotype has ten or more counts. CDR3 sequence reads: CASSVAGRNTGELFF. DNA for the CDR3: TGTGCCAGCAGCGTAGCGGGAAGAAACACCGGGGAGCTGTTTTTT. The chain carries TRBV9 and TRBJ2-2, with a tentative D call TRBD2 (5 bases). V shed 0 bases and J shed 2 bases, with 8 bases lying between them. Germline-derived CDR1 and CDR2 are SGDLS and YYNGEE. The CDR3 consists of 15 residues.

In regard to this clonotype: Given a much more abundant clone one base away, this may be a read error. The chain recombines TRBV2 with TRBJ1-1; 8 bases fit TRBD1. The V gene's germline CDR1 is SNHLY and CDR2 FYNNEI. This CDR3 region has 13 residues. The V segment lost 4 bases and the J segment 8 bases; nucleotides outside the gene matches: 6. The CDR3 loop reads CASSGTGIVEAFF. The CDR3 DNA reads as TGTGCCAGCAGTGGGACAGGGATTGTGGAAGCTTTCTTT.

The V and J genes are TRBV19 and TRBJ1-1; D unresolved. The V gene lost 3 bases and the J gene lost 2 bases, with 13 bases spanning the gap. The CDR3 spans 15 residues. Germline-derived CDR1 and CDR2 are LNHDA and SQIVND (reference sequence). The CDR3: CASSILVAANTEAFF. DNA for the CDR3: TGTGCCAGTAGTATCCTAGTCGCAGCCAACACTGAAGCTTTCTTT.

This CDR3 reads CSAGGGIEKLFF. CDR3 bases: TGCAGTGCGGGGGGTGGGATTGAAAAACTGTTTTTT. The rearrangement uses TRBV20-1 and TRBJ1-4, with D maybe TRBD1 (5 bases). Germline loops: CDR1 DFQATT, CDR2 SNEGSKA (reference sequence). The length of the CDR3 is 12 residues. Trimming pared 6 bases from V and 7 bases from J, leaving 12 bases between.

V and J are TRBV29-1 and TRBJ1-1; weak D call: TRBD1 (5 bases). The CDR3 consists of 13 residues. Germline CDR1 and CDR2: SQVTM and ANQGSEA. V gave up 6 bases and J gave up 6 bases, with 17 bases separating them. CDR3 DNA sequence: TGCAGCGTGGGGGACGCGTCGGTACCTGAAGCTTTCTTT. This sequence encodes CSVGDASVPEAFF.

The table lists this clonotype with a few counts. The chain combines TRBV4-2 with TRBJ2-7; D may match TRBD1 or TRBD2 (5 bases each). The CDR3 is made up of 14 amino acids. Trimming stripped 0 bases from V and 2 bases from J, with 8 bases between. Germline V gene data show CDR1 as LGHNA and CDR2 as YNFKEQ. CDR3 amino acids: CASSQDEGTYEQYF. DNA for the CDR3: TGTGCCAGCAGCCAAGACGAGGGGACCTACGAGCAGTACTTC.